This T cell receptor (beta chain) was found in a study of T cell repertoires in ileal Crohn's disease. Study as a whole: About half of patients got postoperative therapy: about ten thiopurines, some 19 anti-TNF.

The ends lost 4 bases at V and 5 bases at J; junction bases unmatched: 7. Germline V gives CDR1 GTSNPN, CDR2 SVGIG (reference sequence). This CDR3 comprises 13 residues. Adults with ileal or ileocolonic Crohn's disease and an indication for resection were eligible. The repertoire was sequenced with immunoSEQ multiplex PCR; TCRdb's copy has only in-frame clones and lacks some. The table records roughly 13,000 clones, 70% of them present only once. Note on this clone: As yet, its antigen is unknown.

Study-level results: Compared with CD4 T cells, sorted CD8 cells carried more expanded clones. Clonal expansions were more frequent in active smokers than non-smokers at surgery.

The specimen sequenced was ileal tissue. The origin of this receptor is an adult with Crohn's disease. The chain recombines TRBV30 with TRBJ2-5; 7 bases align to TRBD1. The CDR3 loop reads CAWTKGAMETQYF. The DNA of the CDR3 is TGTGCCTGGACGAAGGGGGCAATGGAGACCCAGTACTTC. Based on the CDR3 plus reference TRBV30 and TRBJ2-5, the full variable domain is SQTIHQWPATLVQPVGSPLSLECTVEGTSNPNLYWYRQAAGRGLQLLFYSVGIGQISSEVPQNLSASRPQDRQFILSSKKLLLSDSGFYLCAWTKGAMETQYFGPGTRLLVL.